This T cell receptor beta chain was retrieved from a study of CD8+CD57+ T cells in acquired aplastic anemia. Study overall: Yields of DNA that came from sorted CD4+ and CD8+ cells averaged roughly 3.2 ug. An average of roughly 10 million reads for CD4+ cells was obtained from healthy donors. Study-wide points: With respect to CD8+ Simpson's diversity, patients and controls did not differ significantly. Between patients and controls, about 30 CD8+ CDR3 sequences were found in common.

CDR3 and TCR beta VDJ profiling relied on a genomic DNA template. TCRdb reprocessed the reads with MiXCR, giving one entry per CDR3 protein. The data hold about 110,000 distinct CDR3 sequences, with 51% observed a single time. To note about this clonotype: Its antigen remains unidentified.

Trimming cost V 8 bases and J 8 bases; bases outside gene matches: 2. Germline assignment: CDR1 SNHLY and CDR2 FYNNEI. The CDR3 is made up of 11 amino acids. This chain connects TRBV2 to TRBJ1-2, with 10 bases that match TRBD1. The TCR comes from a human donor in good health, serving as a control. Sequenced input: sorted CD4+, CD8+, or CD8+CD57+ T cells (not recorded which) from PBMCs. The chain's CDR3 is CASDRGLGYTF. The CDR3 DNA is TGTGCCAGCGACAGGGGGCTAGGCTACACCTTC.